The T cell receptor (beta chain) under discussion was sequenced for a study of identical twins. Via MiXCR, TCRdb re-called the 5' RACE reads, giving one row per CDR3 protein. The table lists 540,000 or so distinct CDR3 sequences, 20% to 25% of them singletons. With no exceptions, donors were healthy Caucasians. General study points: There was more out-of-frame TCR alpha sharing in monozygotic twins than models estimated.

Of note for this clonotype: Its specificity is not known.

The same sample was also studied in work on yellow fever vaccine responses in identical twins.

The TCR comes from a woman under 30 in good health. Sequencing was done on a sample of CD4+ T cells sorted from blood.

In DNA, the CDR3 is TGCAGCGTTGACGGCACTACCCCGTCAGGGTCCTACAATGAGCAGTTCTTC. Residues: CSVDGTTPSGSYNEQFF. The J gene is TRBJ2-1, the V gene TRBV29-1; weak D call: TRBD1 (5 bases). Germline CDR1 SQVTM, CDR2 ANQGSEA. Trimming pared 3 bases from V and 1 base from J, leaving 19 bases between. The CDR3 totals 17 residues.